This T cell receptor (beta chain) is drawn from a study of OX40 agonist ivuxolimab in advanced cancers. The study's findings and limits: Blood T cells, both CD4+ and CD8+, expanded clonally by week 6 at 0.1 to 3.0 mg/kg. Among some nonresponders, normalized T-cell clonal expansion was also low.

V was shortened by 2 bases and J by 3 bases, with 11 bases between the two germline ends. This CDR3 comprises 15 residues. CDR1 and CDR2 (germline): SEHNR, FQNEAQ (reference sequence). As for this clone: Its antigen is currently unknown.

Profiling relied on immunoSEQ multiplex PCR, and the TCRdb table lists in-frame clones only, not all of them. The sample yields about 23,000 clones, about 76% seen once. Drawing of blood for sampling happened at baseline, at cycle 4 day 1, and at cycle 7 day 1. The TCR comes from an adult with an advanced solid tumor such as melanoma, head and neck, liver or kidney cancer. The chain employs TRBV7-9 and TRBJ1-5; D is undetermined. Specimen: CD4+ or CD8+ T cells sorted from blood, collected in a trial of the OX40 agonist ivuxolimab. CDR3 DNA: TGTGCCAGCAGCTTAAGCGGGCAGCCCAATCAGCCCCAGCATTTT. Translated, it gives CASSLSGQPNQPQHF.